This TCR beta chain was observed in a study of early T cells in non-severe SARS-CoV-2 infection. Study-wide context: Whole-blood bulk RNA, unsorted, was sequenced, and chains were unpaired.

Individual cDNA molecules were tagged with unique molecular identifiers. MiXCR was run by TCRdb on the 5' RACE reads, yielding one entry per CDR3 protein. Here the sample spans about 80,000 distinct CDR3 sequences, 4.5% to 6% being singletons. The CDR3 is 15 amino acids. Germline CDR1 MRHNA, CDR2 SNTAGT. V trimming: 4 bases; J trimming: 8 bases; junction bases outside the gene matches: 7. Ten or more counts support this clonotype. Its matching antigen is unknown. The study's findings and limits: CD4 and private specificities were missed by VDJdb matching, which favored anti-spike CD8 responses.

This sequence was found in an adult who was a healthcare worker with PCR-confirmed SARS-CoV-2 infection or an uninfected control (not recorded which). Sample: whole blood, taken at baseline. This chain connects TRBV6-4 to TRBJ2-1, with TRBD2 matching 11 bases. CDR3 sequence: CASSATSGSHDEQFF. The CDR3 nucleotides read TGTGCCAGCAGTGCAACTAGCGGGAGCCACGATGAGCAGTTCTTC.